This T cell receptor beta chain was sequenced for a study of tumor-infiltrating lymphocytes in glioblastoma multiforme. Trimming shortened V by 0 bases and J by 6 bases, and 15 bases separated the two germline ends. Germline V gene data show CDR1 as MNHNY and CDR2 as SVGAGI (reference sequence). The CDR3 covers 16 residues. TCR beta libraries were built from RNA through three nested multiplex PCR rounds using modified ARM-PCR. In TCRdb, the multiplex PCR reads were re-called with MiXCR into one record per CDR3 protein. The sample includes 7,500 to 10,000 distinct CDR3 sequences, about 72% seen only once; the top ten take about 53%. This clonotype has a count of ten or more.

The chain uses TRBV6-6 and TRBJ2-1, with D unclear. The source material was brain tumor tissue. This clonotype was obtained from a male donor with glioblastoma. The CDR3 protein is CASSYSAGAPGNEQFF. CDR3 in DNA: TGTGCCAGCAGTTACTCCGCTGGAGCACCGGGCAATGAGCAGTTCTTC.